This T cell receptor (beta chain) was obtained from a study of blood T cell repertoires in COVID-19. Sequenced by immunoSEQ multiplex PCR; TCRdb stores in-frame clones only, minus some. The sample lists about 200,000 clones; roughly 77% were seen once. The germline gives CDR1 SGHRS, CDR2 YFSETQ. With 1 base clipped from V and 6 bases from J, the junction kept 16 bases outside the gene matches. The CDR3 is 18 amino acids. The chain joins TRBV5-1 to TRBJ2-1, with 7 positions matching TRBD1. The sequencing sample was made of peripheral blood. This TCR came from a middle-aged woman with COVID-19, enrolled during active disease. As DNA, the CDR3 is TGCGCCAGCAGCTTGAAACCTCCGGGACAGAGGGACCCCAATGAGCAGTTCTTC. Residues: CASSLKPPGQRDPNEQFF.